Here is one T cell receptor (beta chain) with its context. Its antigen is as yet unknown. The data are from a study of human T cells and chemical hapten exposure. The study's findings and limits: No alteration of TCRs above 1 in 1000 frequency was seen with DPC sensitization.

V was pared by 3 bases and J by 5 bases, with 10 bases between. Germline V CDR1 and CDR2: SGHRS, YFSETQ. There are 13 residues in the CDR3. The study's library attached unique molecular identifiers to single cDNA molecules. TCRdb fed the RACE reads into MiXCR, producing one record per CDR3 protein. The data contain around 200,000 distinct CDR3 sequences, under 25% of them seen just once; the ten biggest clones take up about 2.5%. Time point reported: patch test 3, about 24 weeks after DPC sensitization. The treatment was: therapeutic diphenylcyclopropenone sensitization with weekly scalp DPC. This receptor was identified in a woman aged 40 to 50 with alopecia areata. Some clones in this sample may be carry-over from other donors' samples. This sequence joins TRBV5-1 and TRBJ2-3; D not resolved. The specimen comprised whole blood, sampled in connection with sensitization to the hapten diphenylcyclopropenone (DPC). Here the CDR3 DNA reads TGCGCCAGCAGCTCTGTACTTATAGATACGCAGTATTTT. It codes for CASSSVLIDTQYF.